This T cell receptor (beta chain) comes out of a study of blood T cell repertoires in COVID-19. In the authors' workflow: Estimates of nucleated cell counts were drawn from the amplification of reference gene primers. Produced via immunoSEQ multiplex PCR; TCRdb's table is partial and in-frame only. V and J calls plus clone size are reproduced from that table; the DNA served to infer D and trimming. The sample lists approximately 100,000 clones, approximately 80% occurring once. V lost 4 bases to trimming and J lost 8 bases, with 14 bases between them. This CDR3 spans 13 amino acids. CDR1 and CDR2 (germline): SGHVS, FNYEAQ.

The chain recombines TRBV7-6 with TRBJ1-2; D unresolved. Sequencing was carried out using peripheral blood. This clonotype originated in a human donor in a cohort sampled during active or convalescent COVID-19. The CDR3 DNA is TGTGCCAGCAGCTACACAGCTTCGGGGGGCTACACCTTC. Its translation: CASSYTASGGYTF.